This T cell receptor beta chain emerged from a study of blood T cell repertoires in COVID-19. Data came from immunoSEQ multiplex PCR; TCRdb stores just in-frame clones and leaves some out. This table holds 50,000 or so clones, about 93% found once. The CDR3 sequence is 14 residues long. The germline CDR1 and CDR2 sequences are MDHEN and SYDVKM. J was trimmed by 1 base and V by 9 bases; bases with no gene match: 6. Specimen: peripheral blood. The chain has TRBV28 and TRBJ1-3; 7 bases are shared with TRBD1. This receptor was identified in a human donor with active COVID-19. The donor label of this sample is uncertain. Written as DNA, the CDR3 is TGTGCCAGTTTCCAGGGGGTTTCTGGAAACACCATATATTTT. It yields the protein CASFQGVSGNTIYF.